Each of the 16 T cell receptor beta chains below was sequenced from the same sample in a study of T cell responses to AZD1222 COVID-19 vaccine. Generated by immunoSEQ multiplex PCR, the TCRdb table keeps only in-frame clones and is missing some. The table shows about 120,000 clones, with roughly 84% occurring only once. Sequences were derived from peripheral blood, sampled on day 0 of AZD1222 vaccination. All receptors come from an adult in good health.

This chain connects TRBV6-1 to TRBJ1-5; D is ambiguous. Trimming took 3 bases from V and 0 from J, leaving 12 bases between them. The CDR3 extends over 16 amino acids. The V gene's germline CDR1 is MNHNS and CDR2 SASEGT. CDR3 protein: CASSERHFYSNQPQHF. The CDR3 region has the DNA TGTGCCAGCAGTGAGAGACACTTCTATAGCAATCAGCCCCAGCATTTT.

The chain is built from TRBV6-1 and TRBJ2-7; weak D call: TRBD1 (5 bases). V was clipped by 2 bases and J by 4 bases, with 15 bases between them. The germline CDR1 and CDR2 sequences are MNHNS and SASEGT. The CDR3 spans 15 residues. For the CDR3, the DNA is TGTGCCAGCAGTGAATTGAGTACAGGACCTTACGAGCAGTACTTC. Protein sequence: CASSELSTGPYEQYF.

J is TRBJ1-5 and V is TRBV4-2; unclear D gene. The CDR3 runs 16 residues. Germline CDR1 is LGHNA and CDR2 is YNFKEQ. The V and J ends lost 1 base and 1 base respectively, with 11 bases between them. CDR3 sequence (DNA): TGTGCCAGCAGCCAAGGCCCTGAGGGAAGCAATCAGCCCCAGCATTTT. Encoded protein: CASSQGPEGSNQPQHF.

This clone has just one count. The gene calls are TRBV11-2 and TRBJ2-7; TRBD1 or TRBD2 may be the D gene (7 bases each). The ends were cut back, 4 bases at V and 4 bases at J, with 17 bases in the middle. The CDR3 sequence is 15 residues long. The germline V gene has CDR1 SGHAT and CDR2 FQNNGV. CDR3 residues: CASSSNRGDSYEQYF. As DNA, the CDR3 is TGTGCCAGCAGCTCCAACCGGGGGGACAGTTACGAGCAGTACTTC. Complete variable domain (other parts from reference TRBV11-2 and TRBJ2-7): EAGVAQSPRYKIIEKRQSVAFWCNPISGHATLYWYQQILGQGPKLLIQFQNNGVVDDSQLPKDRFSAERLKGVDSTLKIQPAKLEDSAVYLCASSSNRGDSYEQYFGPGTRLTVT.

This rearrangement joins TRBV30 to TRBJ2-3; D might be TRBD2 (5 bases). The CDR3 is 13 amino acids. The V and J ends lost 0 bases and 1 base respectively, with 5 bases between them. The germline gives CDR1 GTSNPN, CDR2 SVGIG (reference sequence). The CDR3 spells CAWSVGGTDTQYF. CDR3 DNA sequence: TGTGCCTGGAGTGTCGGGGGCACAGATACGCAGTATTTT.

The CDR3 is CATEQSRVGELFF. The DNA for the CDR3 is TGTGCCACCGAGCAGAGCAGGGTTGGGGAGCTGTTTTTT. V usage is TRBV15 and J usage is TRBJ2-2; weak D call: TRBD1 (5 bases). Trimming cost V 8 bases and J 8 bases, with 15 bases left between them. Germline CDR1 is LNHNV and CDR2 is YYDKDF (reference sequence). The CDR3 has 13 amino acids.

The chain recombines TRBV4-1 with TRBJ1-2; 8 bases line up with TRBD1. Germline V gene lookup returns CDR1 MGHRA and CDR2 YSYEKL. Unmatched junction bases numbered 13, after V lost 2 bases and J lost 8 bases. The CDR3 sequence is 16 residues long. The CDR3 here is CASSQPTTGEGAGYTF. The CDR3 DNA follows: TGCGCCAGCAGCCAACCGACGACAGGGGAAGGGGCCGGCTACACCTTC.

The rearrangement uses TRBV7-8 and TRBJ1-3; the D is unclear. The CDR3 runs 13 residues. V shed 1 base and J shed 4 bases, with 5 bases lying between them. Germline V gene sequence: CDR1 SGHVS, CDR2 FQNEAQ. The CDR3 coding sequence is TGTGCCAGCAGCTTAGTGGTAGGAAACACCATATATTTT. It codes for CASSLVVGNTIYF.

The chain couples TRBV29-1 to TRBJ1-2, with D possibly being TRBD1 (5 bases). This CDR3 has 13 residues. In germline, CDR1 is SQVTM, CDR2 ANQGSEA. V lost 6 bases to trimming and J lost 8 bases, with 19 bases between them. The CDR3: CSVLEGGDMGYTF. The CDR3 nucleotides read TGCAGCGTCCTTGAGGGAGGGGATATGGGCTACACCTTC.

The V gene is TRBV5-6, the J gene TRBJ1-2; no clear D. V lost 2 bases and J 8 bases, leaving 16 bases between the germline ends. The CDR3 has 14 residues. The V gene's germline CDR1 is SGHDT and CDR2 YYEEEE. CDR3 sequence: CASSFLRELLGYTF. The DNA of the CDR3 is TGTGCCAGCAGCTTTCTACGGGAATTATTGGGCTACACCTTC.

This sequence joins TRBV12-5 and TRBJ2-7; D is perhaps TRBD2 (5 bases). The V and J ends lost 7 bases and 6 bases respectively, with 25 bases between them. CDR1 is LGHNT, CDR2 FRNRAP, per germline. This CDR3 spans 16 amino acids. CDR3 loop: CASARPGGGTTSEQYF. The CDR3 DNA follows: TGTGCTAGTGCCCGACCCGGAGGCGGCACTACGAGCGAGCAGTACTTC.

V usage is TRBV29-1 and J usage is TRBJ2-7; D uncertain. The ends were cut back, 7 bases at V and 0 bases at J, with 13 bases in the middle. Per germline, CDR1 SQVTM and CDR2 ANQGSEA. The CDR3 extends over 13 amino acids. This CDR3 is CSAMGLSSYEQYF. The CDR3 DNA sequence: TGCAGCGCCATGGGCCTAAGCTCCTACGAGCAGTACTTC.

The chain links TRBV30 to TRBJ2-1, with D possibly called TRBD1 or TRBD2 (6 bases each). Germline loops: CDR1 GTSNPN, CDR2 SVGIG (reference sequence). The ends were cut back, 8 bases at V and 8 bases at J, with 10 bases in the middle. The CDR3 sequence is 10 residues long. CDR3 DNA sequence: TGTGCCGGGGGGCCCCATGAGCAGTTCTTC. This sequence encodes CAGGPHEQFF. Variable domain in full (rest from reference TRBV30 and TRBJ2-1): SQTIHQWPATLVQPVGSPLSLECTVEGTSNPNLYWYRQAAGRGLQLLFYSVGIGQISSEVPQNLSASRPQDRQFILSSKKLLLSDSGFYLCAGGPHEQFFGPGTRLTVL.

The chain carries TRBV19 and TRBJ2-1; D unclear. There are 15 residues in the CDR3. Germline V gene lookup returns CDR1 LNHDA and CDR2 SQIVND (reference sequence). The germline V and J ends were trimmed by 5 bases and 0 bases, with 11 bases remaining between them. The CDR3: CASSPSRGSYNEQFF. The CDR3 bases are TGTGCCAGTAGTCCGTCCCGTGGCTCCTACAATGAGCAGTTCTTC.

The DNA for the CDR3 is TGTGCCAGCAGCACGGGTGTAAACACCATATATTTT. Its translation: CASSTGVNTIYF. The genes are TRBV5-7 and TRBJ1-3; D not resolved. TRBV5-7 is an ORF for which the function is uncertain. There are 12 residues in the CDR3. Trimming removed 4 bases from V and 6 bases from J, with 8 bases in between.

This chain connects TRBV5-1 to TRBJ2-1; the match to TRBD2 covers 7 bases. This CDR3 has 16 residues. The ends lost 0 bases at V and 7 bases at J; junction bases unmatched: 10. From germline, CDR1 is SGHRS and CDR2 YFSETQ. For the CDR3, the DNA is TGCGCCAGCAGCTTGGTAGTGACTAGCCTGCGGAATGAGCAGTTCTTC. Translating it yields CASSLVVTSLRNEQFF. The whole variable domain, remainder taken from reference TRBV5-1 and TRBJ2-1, is KAGVTQTPRYLIKTRGQQVTLSCSPISGHRSVSWYQQTPGQGLQFLFEYFSETQRNKGNFPGRFSGRQFSNSRSEMNVSTLELGDSALYLCASSLVVTSLRNEQFFGPGTRLTVL.